Given below is one TCR beta chain in context. Its antigen has not been determined. Base-call qualities are not available, and no considerably larger clone is one nucleotide away. The immunoSEQ Assay, a bias-controlled multiplex PCR, was used to amplify TCRbeta CDR3 regions from genomic DNA. The authors processed their data as follows. Within the assay, amplification of reference gene primers was used to estimate how many nucleated cells each sample contained. Sequence reads were collapsed and filtered to measure the absolute abundance of every unique TCRbeta CDR3 rearrangement. Productive Simpson clonality was computed per sample as the square root of Simpson's diversity index over productive rearrangements. In TCRdb, the immuneACCESS table is reduced to in-frame sequences with V and J assigned. These tables do not hold every clone; where another copy was compared, an unresolved V gene accounts for under half, and the others remain unexplained. From that table come the V and J calls and clone size; the DNA was used to work out D and trimming. This sample holds just over 250,000 clones; more than 85% were observed only once. The ten largest make up under 3% of the sample.

At one collaborating source in Seattle, patients were enrolled during active infection and were followed longitudinally through the course of disease. Collaborating institutions collected whole blood in K2EDTA tubes following their own protocols. For TCRbeta analysis, collaborators shipped samples in one of three forms: frozen whole blood, isolated PBMCs, or DNA extracted from either of those sample types. This sample is drawn from a study of blood T cell repertoires in COVID-19 (dated by TCRdb to about 2020). Regarding the study in general: The collaborator samples originated in the United States, Italy and Spain and spanned the acute and convalescent phases of COVID-19. The prospective study material was composed of cDNA or gDNA derived from T cells, B-cell-depleted T cells, or PBMCs. Deeply sampled blood TCRbeta repertoires from subjects exposed to, actively infected with, or recovered from COVID-19 were included in the dataset. The repertoires were released in a freely available public database meant as a resource for research on the immune response to SARS-CoV-2. The samples were drawn from two sources: the first 160 participants of the ongoing ImmuneRACE study, and over 950 subjects contributed by 6 global collaborators. Sample metadata almost always included a de-identified subject ID, COVID-19 status, age in years and sex. Where HLA class I and class II types were available, the types were taken from metadata supplied by the sample provider, not from assay-based typing.

V and J are trimmed by 0 bases and 8 bases, and the gene matches miss 12 bases of the junction. Including the terminal cysteine and phenylalanine, the CDR3 comprises 19 residues. Only CDR3 DNA is held: 57 bases, read in frame from base 1. CDR1 and CDR2 are drawn from the germline V gene: SGHRS, YFSETQ. General findings and caveats noted by the study authors: The amount of clinical and demographic metadata varied by source and participant and was provided uncurated.

This receptor was identified in a person aged 18 to 30 with COVID-19, enrolled during active disease. Here the chain combines TRBV5-1 and TRBJ2-1, and 15 bases in between align with TRBD2. What was sequenced was peripheral blood. The CDR3 is CASSLVPTGLAGGGDEQFF. The DNA sequence is as follows: TGCGCCAGCAGCTTGGTTCCCACGGGACTAGCGGGAGGCGGTGATGAGCAGTTCTTC. Here the CDR3 is joined to the reference TRBV5-1 and TRBJ2-1 genes, and the full variable domain is: KAGVTQTPRYLIKTRGQQVTLSCSPISGHRSVSWYQQTPGQGLQFLFEYFSETQRNKGNFPGRFSGRQFSNSRSEMNVSTLELGDSALYLCASSLVPTGLAGGGDEQFFGPGTRLTVL.